The 12 T cell receptor beta chains below all came from one sample that was sequenced in a study of response to subunit inactivated influenza vaccine. TCRdb reprocessed the RT-PCR reads with MiXCR, giving one entry per CDR3 protein. Here the sample spans roughly 650,000 distinct CDR3 sequences, approximately 15% being singletons. The input for sequencing was PBMCs from blood, taken about 11 days after vaccination. All receptors derive from a man aged 50-59 years who received an inactivated influenza vaccine.

The V call is TRBV7-2, the J call TRBJ2-7; 9 positions agree with TRBD1. The germline gives CDR1 SGHTA, CDR2 FQGNSA. The length of the CDR3 is 14 residues. V shed 7 bases and J 6 bases; nucleotides not matched to a gene: 10. CDR3 coding DNA: TGTGCCAGCACCCCACAGGGGGCGTTATCCGAGCAGTACTTC. This codes for CASTPQGALSEQYF. The complete variable domain, with remaining parts taken from reference TRBV7-2 and TRBJ2-7, reads GAGVSQSPSNKVTEKGKDVELRCDPISGHTALYWYRQSLGQGLEFLIYFQGNSAPDKSGLPSDRFSAERTGGSVSTLTIQRTQQEDSAVYLCASTPQGALSEQYFGPGTRLTVT.

This clonotype was detected ten times or more. V gene TRBV24-1 combines with J gene TRBJ2-1, with D possibly matching TRBD1 (5 bases). The CDR3 has 14 amino acids. CDR1 is KGHDR and CDR2 is SFDVKD in the germline V gene. V was clipped by 7 bases and J by 1 base, with 10 bases between them. As DNA, the CDR3 is TGTGCCACCAGGGCTCAGGGTTCCTACAATGAGCAGTTCTTC. It encodes CATRAQGSYNEQFF.

There are a few counts of this clonotype. The rearrangement joins TRBV28 to TRBJ2-2; 8 bases match TRBD2. There are 18 residues in the CDR3. Per the germline V gene, CDR1 is MDHEN and CDR2 is SYDVKM. The junction had 11 bases not matched to a gene; V was cut back by 2 bases and J by 3 bases. The CDR3 region has the DNA TGTGCCAGCAGTTTAAGCCTCGGGGGGGGCAAGGACACCGGGGAGCTGTTTTTT. Residues: CASSLSLGGGKDTGELFF. The variable domain in full, completed from reference TRBV28 and TRBJ2-2, reads DVKVTQSSRYLVKRTGEKVFLECVQDMDHENMFWYRQDPGLGLRLIYFSYDVKMKEKGDIPEGYSVSREKKERFSLILESASTNQTSMYLCASSLSLGGGKDTGELFFGEGSRLTVL.

This clonotype has just a few counts. This chain uses TRBV9 with TRBJ2-1; 13 bases align to TRBD2. The germline CDR1 and CDR2 sequences are SGDLS and YYNGEE. The length of the CDR3 is 17 residues. Trimming cost V 4 bases and J 7 bases; bases outside gene matches: 11. CDR3 sequence (DNA): TGTGCCAGCAGCCCCAGGACTAGCGGGAGCGTATTGAATGAGCAGTTCTTC. Protein: CASSPRTSGSVLNEQFF.

The chain links TRBV9 to TRBJ2-3; 11 bases map to TRBD2. Germline V gene lookup returns CDR1 SGDLS and CDR2 YYNGEE. After removal of 3 bases from V and 6 bases from J, the junction contained 9 bases not matched to a gene. The CDR3 sequence is 16 residues long. In DNA, the CDR3 is TGTGCCAGCAGCGCATCCGGGACTAGCGGCTTGGATACGCAGTATTTT. It encodes CASSASGTSGLDTQYF.

This clonotype occurred a few times. The chain joins TRBV4-3 to TRBJ1-4; TRBD1 matches at 9 bases. The CDR3 is 16 residues long. Germline V gene sequence: CDR1 LGHNA, CDR2 YSLEER. The J segment lost 4 bases and the V segment lost 0 bases, leaving 3 bases of the junction unmatched. CDR3 region: CASSQDGTGNNEKLFF. CDR3 DNA: TGCGCCAGCAGCCAAGATGGGACAGGGAATAATGAAAAACTGTTTTTT.

This sequence joins TRBV11-2 and TRBJ2-7, with 7 bases that match TRBD1. The germline V gene has CDR1 SGHAT and CDR2 FQNNGV. The V and J ends lost 7 bases and 2 bases, in that order; junction bases with no gene match: 11. The CDR3 has 15 residues. CDR3 protein: CASNQRQDRTYEQYF. CDR3 in DNA: TGTGCCAGCAACCAGAGGCAGGACAGGACCTACGAGCAGTACTTC.

The chain combines TRBV4-1 with TRBJ2-1, with TRBD1 as a possible D gene (6 bases). The germline CDR1 and CDR2 sequences are MGHRA and YSYEKL. The V end lost 1 base, the J end lost 4 bases, and 23 bases lay between the germline ends. The CDR3 is 19 amino acids. CDR3 sequence (DNA): TGCGCCAGCAGCCAAGGAAGCGGACAGTTTCCTTCAAAATACAATGAGCAGTTCTTC. Translated, it gives CASSQGSGQFPSKYNEQFF.

This chain joins TRBV11-2 and TRBJ2-3; D not resolved. The germline CDR1 and CDR2 sequences are SGHAT and FQNNGV. Trimming left V 5 bases short and J 4 bases short, with 16 bases between. The CDR3 contains 15 residues. The CDR3 sequence: CASSLTPNGPDTQYF. CDR3 sequence (DNA): TGTGCCAGCAGCCTTACTCCTAACGGTCCAGATACGCAGTATTTT.

The CDR3 nucleotides read TGTGCCACCAGCAGACCGCCAGGAAAAGAGGTGTCCCGTCTCGAGCAGTACTTC. Its protein is CATSRPPGKEVSRLEQYF. V and J are TRBV15 and TRBJ2-7; D not resolved. Trimming stripped 2 bases from V and 6 bases from J, with 26 bases between. The germline CDR1 and CDR2 sequences are LNHNV and YYDKDF (reference sequence). The CDR3 sequence is 18 residues long.

This clonotype was observed a few times. The chain links TRBV12-3 or TRBV12-4 to TRBJ2-2; D unclear. V lost 2 bases, J lost 3 bases, and 10 bases lay in between. The CDR3 is 15 amino acids. The CDR3 here is CASSLSQPYTGELFF. CDR3 nucleotide sequence: TGTGCCAGCAGTTTAAGTCAGCCATACACCGGGGAGCTGTTTTTT.

This clonotype was observed many times. The chain carries TRBV4-1 and TRBJ2-3; tentative D call: TRBD1 (5 bases). Trimming took off 2 bases at V and 0 bases at J, with 18 bases between the two ends. CDR3 size: 18 residues. Germline-derived CDR1 and CDR2 are MGHRA and YSYEKL. As DNA, the CDR3 is TGCGCCAGCAGCCAAAGGGGTTCGCGGTACTCTAGCACAGATACGCAGTATTTT. Its protein is CASSQRGSRYSSTDTQYF.